This paragraph reports one T cell receptor (beta chain). Its matching antigen is unknown. This entry belongs to a study of cytomegalovirus exposure and HLA in healthy donors. The table came from immunoSEQ multiplex PCR; TCRdb's copy has only in-frame clones and leaves some out. This table has a few hundred thousand clones, 85% to 90% appearing once. General study results and limits: Cytomegalovirus-associated status was assigned to approximately 160 TCR beta chains.

The CDR3 is made up of 12 amino acids. V was shortened by 3 bases and J by 10 bases, with 9 bases between the two germline ends. CDR1 KGHSH and CDR2 LQKENI come from the germline V gene. It was the roughly 130-subject validation cohort, separate from the roughly 700-subject first cohort, to which the donors belonged. Sequenced material: PBMCs. The chain employs TRBV18 and TRBJ1-4; tentatively, D is TRBD1 (6 bases). This clonotype was obtained from a woman aged 18-29 years in good health and CMV-seronegative. CDR3 protein: CASSPEQGKLFF. DNA for the CDR3: TGTGCCAGCTCACCGGAACAGGGAAAACTGTTTTTT.